This record covers a single T cell receptor beta chain. Its antigen is currently unknown. This record belongs to a study of cytomegalovirus exposure and HLA in healthy donors. Study details: A later analysis reported the same platform for the 110 or so validation repertoires and the roughly 630 first-cohort repertoires. General study findings and limits: Some public TCRs appeared in many individuals, while most sequences were rare. In the 100 to 150 validation repertoires, more than 85% of cluster scores exceeded 0, per a later analysis.

Sequenced by immunoSEQ multiplex PCR; TCRdb stores in-frame clones only, minus some. The repertoire holds about 130,000 clones, with about nine tenths as singletons. The V end lost 6 bases, the J end lost 7 bases, and 7 bases lay between the germline ends. This CDR3 has 12 amino acids. Looked up from germline, CDR1 is MDHEN and CDR2 is SYDVKM. The sequence derives from a man aged 25 to 40 in good health and CMV-seronegative. V is TRBV28 and J is TRBJ1-6; D not resolved. The source material was PBMCs. The CDR3 spells CASSRRNSPLHF. In nucleotides, the CDR3 is TGTGCCAGCAGCCGGAGGAATTCACCCCTCCACTTT.